This TCR beta chain was retrieved from a study of regulatory T cells in long-lasting Graves disease. This clonotype was recorded a few times. V trimming: 5 bases; J trimming: 3 bases; junction bases outside the gene matches: 13. CDR1 is LNHDA, CDR2 SQIVND, per germline (reference sequence). This CDR3 comprises 17 residues. Time point specified: persistent/refractory GD, antithyroid drugs over 5 years with positive TRAb. PBMC-derived RNA was used for the TCR library. Arm-PCR of CDR3 regions and iRepertoire HTBI primers were the basis on which TCR beta libraries were built. MiXCR, applied by TCRdb to the multiplex PCR reads, yields one record per CDR3 protein. The repertoire includes 400,000 to 500,000 distinct CDR3 sequences, under 25% of them detected once, and over 11% sits in the top ten.

The chain has TRBV19 and TRBJ2-7; TRBD1 matches at 10 bases. This sample comprised peripheral blood mononuclear cells (PBMCs), obtained when the disease was refractory, from a patient treated with antithyroid drugs. This TCR derives from a female donor with Graves disease. The CDR3, as DNA: TGTGCCAGTAGTCCTCCCCCCGGACAGGGGGGGATCTACGAGCAGTACTTC. It encodes CASSPPPGQGGIYEQYF.